This T cell receptor (beta chain) was retrieved from a study of response to subunit inactivated influenza vaccine. V gave up 1 base and J gave up 3 bases, with 10 bases separating them. This CDR3 is built from 14 residues. The germline V gene encodes CDR1 SGHDT and CDR2 YYEEEE. TCRdb redid the calling of the RT-PCR reads with MiXCR, one entry per CDR3 protein. The data contain under 850,000 distinct CDR3 sequences, approximately 17% of them singletons. This clonotype appeared once. Its specificity is unknown. The study's findings and limits: The authors offered the suggestion that each seasonal influenza vaccination recruits few new T cells.

The clonotype comes from a man in his fifties or sixties who received an inactivated influenza vaccine. This chain joins TRBV5-6 and TRBJ2-5; tentatively, D is TRBD1 (7 bases). Sequencing was performed on PBMCs from blood, taken roughly 5 days after vaccination. CDR3 loop: CASSLPGGKETQYF. The CDR3 coding sequence is TGTGCCAGCAGCTTGCCAGGGGGGAAAGAGACCCAGTACTTC.